At least ten counts were recorded for the clone carrying this T cell receptor (beta chain). Its specificity is unknown. These patients, aged 18 to 65, had recently diagnosed hyperthyroidism lasting under 2 months. These data are taken from a study of T cells in Graves' hyperthyroidism and ophthalmopathy. Germline V gene data show CDR1 as SGHVS and CDR2 as FQNEAQ. The CDR3 covers 14 residues. V lost 1 base and J lost 3, with 10 bases in between. From RNA transcripts, TCR beta CDR3 regions were amplified. The primer set for the first-round RT-PCR of the TCR CDR3 was HTBI. Via MiXCR, TCRdb re-called the multiplex PCR reads, giving one row per CDR3 protein. The table has some 600,000 distinct CDR3 sequences, around 14% seen once. Study-wide findings and caveats: The model forecast ophthalmopathy, anticipating it by a median 6.5 months before onset. The blood repertoire included most of the expanded thyroid clonotypes above 0.001.

The sequenced sample consisted of blood. The clonotype was recovered from a woman in her 30s with Graves' hyperthyroidism that later progressed to Graves' ophthalmopathy. The rearrangement uses TRBV7-8 and TRBJ2-7; D call uncertain. In DNA form, the CDR3 reads TGTGCCAGCAGCTTAGTAATTGGCGGCTACGAGCAGTACTTC. It is translated as CASSLVIGGYEQYF. Full variable domain (missing parts from reference TRBV7-8 and TRBJ2-7): GAGVSQSPRYKVAKRGQDVALRCDPISGHVSLFWYQQALGQGPEFLTYFQNEAQLDKSGLPSDRFFAERPEGSVSTLKIQRTQQEDSAVYLCASSLVIGGYEQYFGPGTRLTVT.